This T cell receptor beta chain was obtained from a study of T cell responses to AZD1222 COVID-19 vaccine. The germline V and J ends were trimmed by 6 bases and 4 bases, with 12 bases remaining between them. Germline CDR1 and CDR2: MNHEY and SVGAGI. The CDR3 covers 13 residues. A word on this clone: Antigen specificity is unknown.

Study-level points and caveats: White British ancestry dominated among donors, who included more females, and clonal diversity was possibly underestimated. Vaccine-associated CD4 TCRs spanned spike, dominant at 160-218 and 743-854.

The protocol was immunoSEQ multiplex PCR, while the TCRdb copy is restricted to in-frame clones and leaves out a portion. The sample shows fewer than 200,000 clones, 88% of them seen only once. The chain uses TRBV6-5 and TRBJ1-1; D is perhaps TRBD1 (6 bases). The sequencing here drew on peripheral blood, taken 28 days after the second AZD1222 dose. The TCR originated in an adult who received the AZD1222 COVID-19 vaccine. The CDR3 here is CASSRGGGTEAFF. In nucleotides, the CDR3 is TGTGCCAGCAGCCGAGGGGGGGGCACTGAAGCTTTCTTT.